This T cell receptor beta chain is from a study of cytomegalovirus exposure and HLA in healthy donors. With regard to this clone: Its antigen is not known.

The PCR employed 60 Vbeta primers together with 13 Jbeta primers. Method: immunoSEQ multiplex PCR; TCRdb's copy keeps in-frame clones and lacks some. There are 95,000 to 110,000 clones in the sample; over 70% occur only once, and approximately 4.3% lies in the top ten. Study outcomes and limitations: Previous analysis showed most TCR beta V segments were productive about 90% or about 30% of the time.

Germline CDR1 is DFQATT and CDR2 is SNEGSKA (reference sequence). Losses at the gene ends were 3 bases for V and 7 bases for J; bases not matched to a gene: 0. This CDR3 region has 11 residues. Sequenced sample: PBMCs. The TCR comes from a man in his fifties or sixties in good health and CMV-seropositive. This chain connects TRBV20-1 to TRBJ2-1; 7 nucleotides match TRBD2. The DNA of the CDR3 is TGCAGTGCTAGCGGGAGGAATGAGCAGTTCTTC. This translates into CSASGRNEQFF.